The rows below give T cell receptor beta chains drawn from one sample of a study of OX40 agonist ivuxolimab in advanced cancers. The assay was immunoSEQ multiplex PCR, and TCRdb's table has in-frame clones only and misses some. The sample contains 45,000 to 60,000 clones, approximately 80% of which appear only once. Sequences were derived from CD4+ or CD8+ T cells sorted from blood, sampled in a trial of the OX40 agonist ivuxolimab. Every receptor here comes from an adult with an advanced solid tumor such as melanoma, head and neck, liver or kidney cancer. CDR3s include the opening cysteine and the closing phenylalanine or tryptophan. D genes are given only for firm matches. Some rows mark clone size as missing; the rest say once, few, many or name a class of expanded clone.

j_gene: TRBJ1-1; v_gene: TRBV29-1; d_gene: TRBD1; abundance: NA; CDR3aa: CSVTTKTGGLDTEAFF; CDR3nt: TGCAGCGTCACCACCAAGACAGGGGGCCTCGACACTGAAGCTTTCTTT
j_gene: TRBJ1-1; v_gene: TRBV5-1; d_gene: NA; abundance: NA; CDR3aa: CASSAGAANTEAFF; CDR3nt: TGCGCCAGCAGCGCCGGGGCAGCTAACACTGAAGCTTTCTTT
j_gene: TRBJ2-1; v_gene: TRBV15; d_gene: NA; abundance: NA; CDR3aa: CATKSSGPSYNEQFF; CDR3nt: TGTGCCACCAAATCCTCGGGTCCCTCCTACAATGAGCAGTTCTTC
j_gene: TRBJ1-1; v_gene: TRBV9; d_gene: TRBD1; abundance: NA; CDR3aa: CASSSPRDRGLNTEAFF; CDR3nt: TGTGCCAGCAGCTCCCCCCGGGACAGGGGCCTGAACACTGAAGCTTTCTTT
j_gene: TRBJ2-1; v_gene: TRBV27; d_gene: TRBD2; abundance: NA; CDR3aa: CASRRLGLAGYNEQFF; CDR3nt: TGTGCCAGCAGACGGTTGGGACTAGCGGGGTACAATGAGCAGTTCTTC
j_gene: TRBJ2-3; v_gene: TRBV7-3; d_gene: NA; abundance: NA; CDR3aa: CASSLDLTDTQYF; CDR3nt: TGTGCCAGCAGCTTAGACCTCACAGATACGCAGTATTTT
j_gene: TRBJ1-2; v_gene: TRBV6-5; d_gene: NA; abundance: NA; CDR3aa: CASSYGGTGYTF; CDR3nt: TGTGCCAGCAGTTACGGGGGGACTGGCTACACCTTC
j_gene: TRBJ1-1; v_gene: TRBV4-1; d_gene: NA; abundance: NA; CDR3aa: CASSQEQGRFTEAFF; CDR3nt: TGCGCCAGCAGCCAAGAGCAGGGGAGGTTCACTGAAGCTTTCTTT
j_gene: TRBJ1-2; v_gene: TRBV7-2; d_gene: NA; abundance: NA; CDR3aa: CASSLEQGGKGYTF; CDR3nt: TGTGCCAGCAGCTTAGAGCAGGGAGGGAAGGGCTACACCTTC
j_gene: TRBJ2-5; v_gene: TRBV19; d_gene: NA; abundance: NA; CDR3aa: CASSMGARKEGTQYF; CDR3nt: TGTGCCAGTAGTATGGGGGCCCGGAAGGAGGGGACCCAGTACTTC
j_gene: TRBJ1-1; v_gene: TRBV30; d_gene: NA; abundance: NA; CDR3aa: CAWGQMNTEAFF; CDR3nt: TGTGCCTGGGGGCAAATGAACACTGAAGCTTTCTTT
j_gene: TRBJ1-1; v_gene: TRBV6-5; d_gene: NA; abundance: NA; CDR3aa: CASSFGTGQTFF; CDR3nt: TGTGCCAGCAGTTTTGGTACAGGGCAAACTTTCTTT
j_gene: TRBJ2-4; v_gene: TRBV4-1; d_gene: NA; abundance: NA; CDR3aa: CASSQERTAKNIQYF; CDR3nt: TGCGCCAGCAGCCAAGAACGCACGGCCAAAAACATTCAGTACTTC
j_gene: TRBJ2-1; v_gene: TRBV28; d_gene: TRBD1; abundance: NA; CDR3aa: CASSSTGAASYNEQFF; CDR3nt: TGTGCCAGCAGTTCCACAGGGGCGGCCTCCTACAATGAGCAGTTCTTC
j_gene: TRBJ2-3; v_gene: TRBV29-1; d_gene: NA; abundance: once; CDR3aa: CSAEGPTDTQYF; CDR3nt: TGCAGCGCTGAGGGGCCCACAGATACGCAGTATTTT
j_gene: TRBJ1-2; v_gene: TRBV18; d_gene: NA; abundance: NA; CDR3aa: CASSPVGSLSFNYGYTF; CDR3nt: TGTGCCAGCTCACCAGTAGGCAGCCTATCCTTTAACTATGGCTACACCTTC
j_gene: TRBJ2-5; v_gene: TRBV5-6; d_gene: NA; abundance: NA; CDR3aa: CASSLVGGQETQYF; CDR3nt: TGTGCCAGCAGCTTGGTAGGGGGCCAAGAGACCCAGTACTTC
j_gene: TRBJ2-1; v_gene: TRBV29-1; d_gene: TRBD1; abundance: NA; CDR3aa: CSVEGLRQGSYNEQFF; CDR3nt: TGCAGCGTTGAAGGCCTCAGACAGGGTTCCTACAATGAGCAGTTCTTC
j_gene: TRBJ2-3; v_gene: TRBV5-6; d_gene: TRBD2; abundance: NA; CDR3aa: CASSFGTSENTQYF; CDR3nt: TGTGCCAGCAGCTTCGGGACTAGTGAAAATACGCAGTATTTT
j_gene: TRBJ1-4; v_gene: TRBV5-1; d_gene: NA; abundance: few; CDR3aa: CASSLAGIQGNEKLFF; CDR3nt: TGCGCCAGCAGCTTAGCCGGGATACAGGGAAATGAAAAACTGTTTTTT
j_gene: TRBJ1-1; v_gene: TRBV2; d_gene: NA; abundance: NA; CDR3aa: CASSAPPNTEAFF; CDR3nt: TGTGCCAGCAGCGCCCCTCCGAACACTGAAGCTTTCTTT
j_gene: TRBJ2-6; v_gene: TRBV30; d_gene: NA; abundance: NA; CDR3aa: CAWSGGGLSGANVLTF; CDR3nt: TGTGCCTGGAGTGGAGGGGGACTCTCTGGGGCCAACGTCCTGACTTTC
j_gene: TRBJ2-3; v_gene: TRBV28; d_gene: TRBD1; abundance: few; CDR3aa: CASSLGTGVWDTQYF; CDR3nt: TGTGCCAGCAGCCTCGGGACAGGGGTGTGGGATACGCAGTATTTT
j_gene: TRBJ2-7; v_gene: TRBV7-9; d_gene: NA; abundance: NA; CDR3aa: CASSFTGERSYEQYF; CDR3nt: TGTGCCAGCAGCTTCACGGGAGAGCGTTCCTACGAGCAGTACTTC
j_gene: TRBJ2-1; v_gene: TRBV7-9; d_gene: NA; abundance: NA; CDR3aa: CATLPWVGEVNEQFF; CDR3nt: TGTGCCACCCTTCCTTGGGTGGGGGAGGTCAATGAGCAGTTCTTC
j_gene: TRBJ1-2; v_gene: TRBV27; d_gene: NA; abundance: NA; CDR3aa: CASSLSALRGTDNYGYTF; CDR3nt: TGTGCCAGCAGTTTATCGGCCCTCCGAGGGACGGACAACTATGGCTACACCTTC
j_gene: TRBJ1-3; v_gene: TRBV7-2; d_gene: TRBD1; abundance: NA; CDR3aa: CASSSRPGGRGNTIYF; CDR3nt: TGTGCCAGCAGCTCAAGGCCAGGGGGCCGCGGAAACACCATATATTTT
j_gene: TRBJ2-4; v_gene: TRBV10-1; d_gene: NA; abundance: once; CDR3aa: CASSEPGVAKNIQYF; CDR3nt: TGCGCCAGCAGTGAGCCGGGAGTAGCCAAAAACATTCAGTACTTC
j_gene: TRBJ2-2; v_gene: TRBV7-2; d_gene: TRBD1; abundance: NA; CDR3aa: CASSEDRVSGELFF; CDR3nt: TGTGCCAGCAGCGAAGACAGGGTATCAGGGGAGCTGTTTTTT
j_gene: TRBJ2-7; v_gene: TRBV29-1; d_gene: NA; abundance: NA; CDR3aa: CSTTGGGGHEQYF; CDR3nt: TGCAGCACGACGGGCGGAGGGGGCCACGAGCAGTACTTC
j_gene: TRBJ2-3; v_gene: TRBV19; d_gene: NA; abundance: NA; CDR3aa: CASRRQAGSTDTQYF; CDR3nt: TGTGCCAGTAGACGACAAGCGGGTAGCACAGATACGCAGTATTTT
j_gene: TRBJ2-3; v_gene: TRBV2; d_gene: NA; abundance: NA; CDR3aa: CASRETATTGTQYF; CDR3nt: TGTGCCAGCAGAGAGACGGCTACTACAGGTACGCAGTATTTT
j_gene: TRBJ1-1; v_gene: TRBV7-2; d_gene: NA; abundance: NA; CDR3aa: CASSWYVSAYEAFF; CDR3nt: TGTGCCAGCAGCTGGTATGTTTCCGCATACGAAGCTTTCTTT
j_gene: TRBJ2-7; v_gene: TRBV5-8; d_gene: NA; abundance: NA; CDR3aa: CASTFYEQYF; CDR3nt: TGTGCCAGCACCTTCTACGAGCAGTACTTC
j_gene: TRBJ2-1; v_gene: TRBV6-1; d_gene: NA; abundance: NA; CDR3aa: CASTRGDRRYNEQFF; CDR3nt: TGTGCCAGCACCCGCGGGGACAGACGTTACAATGAGCAGTTCTTC
j_gene: TRBJ2-1; v_gene: TRBV10-1; d_gene: TRBD2; abundance: once; CDR3aa: CASSPGLAIDEQFF; CDR3nt: TGCGCCAGCAGTCCCGGACTAGCGATCGATGAGCAGTTCTTC
j_gene: TRBJ1-5; v_gene: TRBV6-5; d_gene: NA; abundance: NA; CDR3aa: CASTNVGGGQPQHF; CDR3nt: TGTGCCAGCACTAACGTGGGGGGCGGCCAGCCCCAGCATTTT
j_gene: TRBJ2-5; v_gene: TRBV18; d_gene: NA; abundance: NA; CDR3aa: CASSARRGETQYF; CDR3nt: TGTGCCAGCTCCGCCCGGCGGGGAGAGACCCAGTACTTC
j_gene: TRBJ2-3; v_gene: TRBV5-4; d_gene: NA; abundance: NA; CDR3aa: CASSRQLGDTQYF; CDR3nt: TGTGCCAGCAGCCGCCAACTAGGGGATACGCAGTATTTT
j_gene: TRBJ2-2; v_gene: TRBV9; d_gene: TRBD2; abundance: NA; CDR3aa: CASTHRRGSGSNTGELFF; CDR3nt: TGTGCCAGCACTCATAGAAGGGGGAGCGGGAGTAACACCGGGGAGCTGTTTTTT
j_gene: TRBJ2-5; v_gene: TRBV15; d_gene: NA; abundance: NA; CDR3aa: CATSRALSGYQETQYF; CDR3nt: TGTGCCACCAGCAGAGCACTCTCGGGGTACCAAGAGACCCAGTACTTC
j_gene: TRBJ2-1; v_gene: TRBV30; d_gene: NA; abundance: NA; CDR3aa: CAWSRSSSYNEQFF; CDR3nt: TGTGCCTGGAGTCGAAGCAGCTCCTACAATGAGCAGTTCTTC
j_gene: TRBJ1-2; v_gene: TRBV6-1; d_gene: TRBD1; abundance: few; CDR3aa: CASSEGRGTGLYGYTF; CDR3nt: TGTGCCAGCAGTGAAGGGAGGGGGACAGGACTCTATGGCTACACCTTC
j_gene: TRBJ1-3; v_gene: TRBV10-3; d_gene: NA; abundance: NA; CDR3aa: CAISESIGGREGNTIYF; CDR3nt: TGTGCCATCAGTGAGTCGATCGGGGGCCGGGAGGGAAACACCATATATTTT
j_gene: TRBJ2-2; v_gene: TRBV5-1; d_gene: NA; abundance: NA; CDR3aa: CASSPRTPAAGELFF; CDR3nt: TGCGCCAGCAGCCCAAGGACTCCCGCCGCCGGGGAGCTGTTTTTT
j_gene: TRBJ1-1; v_gene: TRBV19; d_gene: NA; abundance: NA; CDR3aa: CASSMGGNPAFEAFF; CDR3nt: TGTGCCAGTAGTATGGGCGGTAACCCTGCTTTTGAAGCTTTCTTT
j_gene: TRBJ1-2; v_gene: TRBV10-3; d_gene: NA; abundance: NA; CDR3aa: CASSHPDRPRGYTF; CDR3nt: TGTGCCAGCAGTCACCCCGACAGGCCAAGGGGCTACACCTTC
j_gene: TRBJ2-3; v_gene: TRBV4-3; d_gene: TRBD2; abundance: NA; CDR3aa: CASSPRLAGESSTDTQYF; CDR3nt: TGCGCCAGCAGCCCTCGACTAGCGGGGGAGTCTAGCACAGATACGCAGTATTTT
j_gene: TRBJ1-1; v_gene: TRBV7-2; d_gene: NA; abundance: NA; CDR3aa: CASSLNHPDTEAFF; CDR3nt: TGTGCCAGCAGCTTAAATCACCCTGACACTGAAGCTTTCTTT
j_gene: TRBJ2-1; v_gene: TRBV10-3; d_gene: TRBD1; abundance: once; CDR3aa: CAIKMTGSVNEQFF; CDR3nt: TGTGCCATCAAGATGACAGGGTCAGTCAATGAGCAGTTCTTC
j_gene: TRBJ2-3; v_gene: TRBV15; d_gene: NA; abundance: NA; CDR3aa: CATSRDLTQGPDTQYF; CDR3nt: TGTGCCACCAGCAGAGATCTCACCCAGGGGCCAGATACGCAGTATTTT
j_gene: TRBJ1-4; v_gene: TRBV27; d_gene: TRBD1; abundance: NA; CDR3aa: CASSFYGRGEMDVGEKLFF; CDR3nt: TGTGCCAGCAGTTTTTACGGCAGGGGGGAAATGGACGTCGGTGAAAAACTGTTTTTT
j_gene: TRBJ2-1; v_gene: TRBV6-1; d_gene: TRBD1; abundance: once; CDR3aa: CASSGDRGFNEQFF; CDR3nt: TGTGCCAGCAGTGGCGACAGGGGGTTCAATGAGCAGTTCTTC
j_gene: TRBJ2-3; v_gene: TRBV19; d_gene: TRBD2; abundance: NA; CDR3aa: CASSNPLAAYTDTQYF; CDR3nt: TGTGCCAGTAGTAACCCACTAGCGGCCTACACAGATACGCAGTATTTT
j_gene: TRBJ2-5; v_gene: TRBV7-2; d_gene: NA; abundance: NA; CDR3aa: CASSRVGTPQGETQYF; CDR3nt: TGTGCCAGCAGTAGGGTCGGGACTCCCCAGGGGGAGACCCAGTACTTC
j_gene: TRBJ2-3; v_gene: TRBV19; d_gene: TRBD1; abundance: NA; CDR3aa: CASSSAGTAPGTQYF; CDR3nt: TGTGCCAGTAGTTCAGCCGGGACAGCACCTGGTACGCAGTATTTT
j_gene: TRBJ1-2; v_gene: TRBV5-1; d_gene: NA; abundance: NA; CDR3aa: CASTQGPF; CDR3nt: TGCGCCAGCACACAGGGTCCCTTC
j_gene: TRBJ2-7; v_gene: TRBV6-5; d_gene: TRBD1; abundance: NA; CDR3aa: CASSYSDRGYEQYF; CDR3nt: TGTGCCAGCAGTTACTCGGACAGGGGTTACGAGCAGTACTTC
j_gene: TRBJ2-7; v_gene: TRBV12-2; d_gene: NA; abundance: NA; CDR3aa: CASRSTFYEQYF; CDR3nt: TGTGCAAGTCGCTCGACTTTTTACGAGCAGTACTTC